What follows describes a single T cell receptor (beta chain). These data belong to a study of blood T cell repertoires in COVID-19. Study context: From T cells, B-cell-depleted T cells, or PBMCs came the material, which was cDNA or gDNA.

Per the study methods: Estimates of nucleated cell counts were drawn from the amplification of reference gene primers. Sequencing used immunoSEQ multiplex PCR; TCRdb keeps in-frame clones, though not all of them. V and J calls and clone size are copied from that table; D and trimming were computed from the DNA. The sample has 95,000 to 150,000 clones; 82% are singletons. The CDR3 length is 14 residues. V lost 5 bases to trimming and J lost 8 bases, with 17 bases between them. CDR1 and CDR2 (germline): SGHTA, FQGNSA. The sample consisted of peripheral blood. The receptor was derived from an older woman with acute or convalescent COVID-19. The chain employs TRBV7-2 and TRBJ2-3, with a tentative D call TRBD1 (5 bases). The CDR3, as DNA: TGTGCCAGCAGCGAAAGGCAGGGTATTGCTACGCAGTATTTT. Translating it yields CASSERQGIATQYF.